This TCR beta chain comes out of a study of identical twins. The study, taken as a whole, reports: Excess low generation probability was seen in twin-shared out-of-frame alpha sequences. Out-of-frame beta sequences exhibited a weaker degree of excess twin sharing. The abundant beta clonotypes from cord blood had fewer insertions, and memory repertoires had none of this.

It was template switching that added a universal primer site, and there were unique molecular identifiers on the cDNA. In TCRdb, the 5' RACE reads were re-called with MiXCR into one record per CDR3 protein. The sample has about 700,000 distinct CDR3 sequences, 8.5% to 9% seen once. This CDR3 is 14 amino acids long. Deletions cut 5 bases from V and 7 bases from J, with 19 bases between. Germline assignment: CDR1 DFQATT and CDR2 SNEGSKA (reference sequence). The sample holds many counts of this clonotype. Its antigen is unidentified. These data were likewise used in another study, on yellow fever vaccine responses in identical twins.

The sequencing sample was made of PBMCs. This TCR came from a woman between 18 and 30 years old in good health. The chain uses TRBV20-1 and TRBJ2-3; the D is unclear. In DNA, the CDR3 is TGCAGTGCTTCAGACACAGTACGGACGAATACGCAGTATTTT. Its protein product is CSASDTVRTNTQYF.